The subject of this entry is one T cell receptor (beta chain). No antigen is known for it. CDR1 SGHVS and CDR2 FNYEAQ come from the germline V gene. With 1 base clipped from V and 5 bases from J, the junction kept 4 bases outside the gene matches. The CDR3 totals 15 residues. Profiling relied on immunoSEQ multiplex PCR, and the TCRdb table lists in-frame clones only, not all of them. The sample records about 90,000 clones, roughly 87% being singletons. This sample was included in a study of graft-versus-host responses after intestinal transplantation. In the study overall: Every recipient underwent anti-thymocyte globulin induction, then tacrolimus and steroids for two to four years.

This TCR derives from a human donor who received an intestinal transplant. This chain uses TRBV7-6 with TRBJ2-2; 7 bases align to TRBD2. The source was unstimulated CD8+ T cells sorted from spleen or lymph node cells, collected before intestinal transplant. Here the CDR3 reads CASSLGQGGTGELFF. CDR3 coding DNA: TGTGCCAGCAGCTTAGGGCAGGGAGGGACCGGGGAGCTGTTTTTT. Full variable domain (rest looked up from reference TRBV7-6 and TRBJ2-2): GAGVSQSPRYKVTKRGQDVALRCDPISGHVSLYWYRQALGQGPEFLTYFNYEAQQDKSGLPNDRFSAERPEGSISTLTIQRTEQRDSAMYRCASSLGQGGTGELFFGEGSRLTVL.